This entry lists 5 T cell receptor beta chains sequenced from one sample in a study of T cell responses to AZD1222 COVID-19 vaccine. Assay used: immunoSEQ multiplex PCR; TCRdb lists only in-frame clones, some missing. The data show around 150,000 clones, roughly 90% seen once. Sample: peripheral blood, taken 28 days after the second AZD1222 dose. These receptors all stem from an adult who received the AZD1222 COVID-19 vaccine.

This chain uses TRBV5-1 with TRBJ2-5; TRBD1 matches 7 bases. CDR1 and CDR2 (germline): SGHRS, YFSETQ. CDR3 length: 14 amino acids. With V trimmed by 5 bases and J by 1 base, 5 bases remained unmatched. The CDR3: CASRVTGTQETQYF. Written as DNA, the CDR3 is TGCGCCAGCAGAGTGACAGGGACCCAAGAGACCCAGTACTTC.

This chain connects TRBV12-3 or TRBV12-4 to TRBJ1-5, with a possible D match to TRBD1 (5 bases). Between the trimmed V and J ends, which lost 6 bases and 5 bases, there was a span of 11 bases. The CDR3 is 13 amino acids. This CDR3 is CASSQAGYQPQHF. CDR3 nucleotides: TGTGCCAGCAGCCAAGCAGGGTATCAGCCCCAGCATTTT.

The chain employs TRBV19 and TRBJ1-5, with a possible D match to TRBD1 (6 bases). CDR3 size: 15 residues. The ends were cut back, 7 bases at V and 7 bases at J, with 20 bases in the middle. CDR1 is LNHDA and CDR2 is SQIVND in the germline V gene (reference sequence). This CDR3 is CASTQTGRGEQPQHF. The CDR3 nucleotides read TGTGCCAGTACCCAGACAGGCCGAGGGGAGCAGCCCCAGCATTTT.

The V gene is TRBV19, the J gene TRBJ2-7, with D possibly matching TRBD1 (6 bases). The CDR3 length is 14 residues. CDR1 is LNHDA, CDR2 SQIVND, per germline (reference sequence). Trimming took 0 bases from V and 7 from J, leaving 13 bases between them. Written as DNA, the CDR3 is TGTGCCAGTAGTATAGAGACAGGCACCGGGGAGCAGTACTTC. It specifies CASSIETGTGEQYF.

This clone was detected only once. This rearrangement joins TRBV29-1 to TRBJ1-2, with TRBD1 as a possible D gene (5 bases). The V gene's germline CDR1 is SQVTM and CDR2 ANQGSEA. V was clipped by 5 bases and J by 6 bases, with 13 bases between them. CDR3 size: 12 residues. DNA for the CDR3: TGCAGCGTTTCCAAGAGGGGTGATGGCTACACCTTC. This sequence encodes CSVSKRGDGYTF. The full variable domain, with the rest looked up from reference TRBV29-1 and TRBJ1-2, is SAVISQKPSRDICQRGTSLTIQCQVDSQVTMMFWYRQQPGQSLTLIATANQGSEATYESGFVIDKFPISRPNLTFSTLTVSNMSPEDSSIYLCSVSKRGDGYTFGSGTRLTVV.